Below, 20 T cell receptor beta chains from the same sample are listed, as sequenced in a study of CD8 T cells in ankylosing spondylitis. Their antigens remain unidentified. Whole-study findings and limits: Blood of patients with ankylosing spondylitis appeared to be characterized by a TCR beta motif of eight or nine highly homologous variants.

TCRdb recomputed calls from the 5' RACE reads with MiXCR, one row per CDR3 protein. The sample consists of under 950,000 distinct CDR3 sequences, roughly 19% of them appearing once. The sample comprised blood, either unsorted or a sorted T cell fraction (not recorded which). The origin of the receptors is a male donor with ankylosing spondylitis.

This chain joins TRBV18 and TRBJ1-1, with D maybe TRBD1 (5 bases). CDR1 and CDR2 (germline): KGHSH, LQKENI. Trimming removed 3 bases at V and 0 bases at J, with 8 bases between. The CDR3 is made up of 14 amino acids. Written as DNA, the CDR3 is TGTGCCAGCTCACCGACAGATATGAACACTGAAGCTTTCTTT. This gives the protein CASSPTDMNTEAFF.

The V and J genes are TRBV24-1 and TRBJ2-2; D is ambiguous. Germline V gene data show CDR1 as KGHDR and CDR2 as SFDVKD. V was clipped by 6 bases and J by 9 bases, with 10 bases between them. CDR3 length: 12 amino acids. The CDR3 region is CATSSDKRELFF. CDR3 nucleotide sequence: TGTGCCACCAGTTCAGATAAAAGGGAGCTGTTTTTT.

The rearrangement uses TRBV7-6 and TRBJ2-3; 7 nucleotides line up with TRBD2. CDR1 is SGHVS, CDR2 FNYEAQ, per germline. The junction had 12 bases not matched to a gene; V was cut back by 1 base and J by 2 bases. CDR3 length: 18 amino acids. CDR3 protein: CASSLEAKASGPTDTQYF. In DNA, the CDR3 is TGTGCCAGCAGCTTAGAGGCCAAAGCTAGCGGCCCCACAGATACGCAGTATTTT.

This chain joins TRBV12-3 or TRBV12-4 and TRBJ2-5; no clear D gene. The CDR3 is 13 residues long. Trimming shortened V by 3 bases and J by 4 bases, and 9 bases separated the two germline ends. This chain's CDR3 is CASSFVDLETQYF. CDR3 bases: TGTGCCAGCAGTTTTGTAGATTTAGAGACCCAGTACTTC.

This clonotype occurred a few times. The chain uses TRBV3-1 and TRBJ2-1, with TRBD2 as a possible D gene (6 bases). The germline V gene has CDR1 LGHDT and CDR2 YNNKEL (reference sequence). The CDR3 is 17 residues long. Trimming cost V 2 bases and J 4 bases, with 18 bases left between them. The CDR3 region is CASSQNSAGTSYNEQFF. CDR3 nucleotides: TGTGCCAGCAGCCAAAATAGTGCGGGGACTTCATACAATGAGCAGTTCTTC.

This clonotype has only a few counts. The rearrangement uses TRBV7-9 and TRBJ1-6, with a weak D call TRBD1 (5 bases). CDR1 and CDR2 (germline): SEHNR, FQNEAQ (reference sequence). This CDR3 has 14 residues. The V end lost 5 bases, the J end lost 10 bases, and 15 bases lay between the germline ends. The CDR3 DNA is TGTGCCAGCAGCCCCACATTGGGGGACTCACCCCTCCACTTT. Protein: CASSPTLGDSPLHF.

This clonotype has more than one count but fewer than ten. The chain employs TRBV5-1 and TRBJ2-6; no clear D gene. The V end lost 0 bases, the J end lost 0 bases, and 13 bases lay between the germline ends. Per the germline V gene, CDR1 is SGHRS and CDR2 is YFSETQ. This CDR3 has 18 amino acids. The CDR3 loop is CASSLEGGLSSGANVLTF. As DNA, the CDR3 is TGCGCCAGCAGCTTGGAGGGTGGCCTCAGCTCTGGGGCCAACGTCCTGACTTTC. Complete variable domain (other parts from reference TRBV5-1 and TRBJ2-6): KAGVTQTPRYLIKTRGQQVTLSCSPISGHRSVSWYQQTPGQGLQFLFEYFSETQRNKGNFPGRFSGRQFSNSRSEMNVSTLELGDSALYLCASSLEGGLSSGANVLTFGAGSRLTVL.

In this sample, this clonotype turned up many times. CDR3 sequence: CAIRDREGTEAFF. CDR3 coding DNA: TGTGCCATCAGGGACAGGGAGGGCACTGAAGCTTTCTTT. The rearrangement links TRBV10-3 to TRBJ1-1, with 8 bases that match TRBD1. V trimming: 6 bases; J trimming: 4 bases; junction bases outside the gene matches: 4. CDR3 length: 13 residues. In germline, CDR1 is ENHRY, CDR2 SYGVKD.

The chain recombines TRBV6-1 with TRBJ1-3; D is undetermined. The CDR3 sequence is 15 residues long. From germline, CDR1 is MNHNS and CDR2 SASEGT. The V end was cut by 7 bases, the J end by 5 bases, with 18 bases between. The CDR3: CASTQTPAGRNTIYF. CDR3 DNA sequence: TGTGCCAGCACCCAAACCCCGGCAGGCCGAAACACCATATATTTT.

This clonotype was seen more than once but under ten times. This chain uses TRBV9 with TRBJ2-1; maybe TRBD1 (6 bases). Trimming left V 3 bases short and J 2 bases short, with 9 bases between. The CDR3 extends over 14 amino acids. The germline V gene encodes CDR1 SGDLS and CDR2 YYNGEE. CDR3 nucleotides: TGTGCCAGCAGCGGGACAGAGACCTACAATGAGCAGTTCTTC. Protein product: CASSGTETYNEQFF.

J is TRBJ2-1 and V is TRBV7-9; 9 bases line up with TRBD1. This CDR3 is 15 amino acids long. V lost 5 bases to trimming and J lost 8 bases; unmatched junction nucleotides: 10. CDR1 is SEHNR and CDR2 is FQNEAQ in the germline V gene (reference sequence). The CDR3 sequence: CASSRFPGQGDEQFF. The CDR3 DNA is TGTGCCAGCAGCCGCTTCCCGGGACAGGGTGATGAGCAGTTCTTC.

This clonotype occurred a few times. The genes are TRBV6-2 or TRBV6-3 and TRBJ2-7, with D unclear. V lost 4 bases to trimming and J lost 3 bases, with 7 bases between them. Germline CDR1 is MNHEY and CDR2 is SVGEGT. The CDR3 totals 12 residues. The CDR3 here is CASSFPRYEQYF. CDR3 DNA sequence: TGTGCCAGCAGTTTCCCCCGCTACGAGCAGTACTTC.

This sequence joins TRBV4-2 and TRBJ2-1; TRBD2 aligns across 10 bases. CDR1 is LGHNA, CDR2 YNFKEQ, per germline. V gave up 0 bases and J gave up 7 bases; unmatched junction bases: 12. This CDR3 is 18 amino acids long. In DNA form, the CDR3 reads TGTGCCAGCAGCCAAGACCCCCCGGGGCTAGCGGGAGAAAATGAGCAGTTCTTC. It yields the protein CASSQDPPGLAGENEQFF.

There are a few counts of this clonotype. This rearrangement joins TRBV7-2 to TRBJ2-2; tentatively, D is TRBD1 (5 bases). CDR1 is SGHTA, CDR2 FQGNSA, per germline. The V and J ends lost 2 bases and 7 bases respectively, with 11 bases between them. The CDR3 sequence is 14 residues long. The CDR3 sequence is CASSLQIRVGELFF. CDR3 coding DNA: TGTGCCAGCAGCTTACAAATCAGGGTCGGGGAGCTGTTTTTT.

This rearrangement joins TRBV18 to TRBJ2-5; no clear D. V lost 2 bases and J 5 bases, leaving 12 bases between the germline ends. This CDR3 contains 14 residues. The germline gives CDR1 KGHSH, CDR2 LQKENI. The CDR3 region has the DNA TGTGCCAGCTCACCAACCCCCTCTGCCGAGACCCAGTACTTC. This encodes CASSPTPSAETQYF.

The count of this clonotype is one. CDR3 in DNA: TGCGCCAGCAGCTTGAGACAGGGGGCAGGAACCTACGAGCAGTACTTC. Protein product: CASSLRQGAGTYEQYF. This chain connects TRBV5-1 to TRBJ2-7; 10 bases match TRBD1. The CDR3 length is 16 residues. Germline loops: CDR1 SGHRS, CDR2 YFSETQ. V was pared by 1 base and J by 2 bases, with 6 bases of the junction left unmatched. The complete variable domain, with remaining parts taken from reference TRBV5-1 and TRBJ2-7, reads KAGVTQTPRYLIKTRGQQVTLSCSPISGHRSVSWYQQTPGQGLQFLFEYFSETQRNKGNFPGRFSGRQFSNSRSEMNVSTLELGDSALYLCASSLRQGAGTYEQYFGPGTRLTVT.

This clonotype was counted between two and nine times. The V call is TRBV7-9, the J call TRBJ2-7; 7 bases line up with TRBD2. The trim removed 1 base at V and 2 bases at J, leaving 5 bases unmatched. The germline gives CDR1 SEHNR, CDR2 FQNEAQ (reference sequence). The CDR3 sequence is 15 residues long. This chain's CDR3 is CASSLGAGETYEQYF. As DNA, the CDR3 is TGTGCCAGCAGCTTAGGCGCGGGGGAGACCTACGAGCAGTACTTC.

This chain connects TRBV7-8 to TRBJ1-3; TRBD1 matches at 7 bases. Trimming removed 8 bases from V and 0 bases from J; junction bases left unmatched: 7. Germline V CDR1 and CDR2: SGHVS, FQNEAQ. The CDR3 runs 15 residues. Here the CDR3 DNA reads TGTGCCAGCGGACAGGCCACAATCTCTGGAAACACCATATATTTT. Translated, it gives CASGQATISGNTIYF. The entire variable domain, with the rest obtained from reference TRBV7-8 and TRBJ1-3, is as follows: GAGVSQSPRYKVAKRGQDVALRCDPISGHVSLFWYQQALGQGPEFLTYFQNEAQLDKSGLPSDRFFAERPEGSVSTLKIQRTQQEDSAVYLCASGQATISGNTIYFGEGSWLTVV.

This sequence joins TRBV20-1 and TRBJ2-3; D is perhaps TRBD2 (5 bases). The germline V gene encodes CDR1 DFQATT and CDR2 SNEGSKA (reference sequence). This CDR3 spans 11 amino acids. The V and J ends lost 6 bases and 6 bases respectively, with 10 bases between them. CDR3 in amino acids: CSALGVDTQYF. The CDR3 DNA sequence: TGCAGTGCCCTGGGAGTTGATACGCAGTATTTT.

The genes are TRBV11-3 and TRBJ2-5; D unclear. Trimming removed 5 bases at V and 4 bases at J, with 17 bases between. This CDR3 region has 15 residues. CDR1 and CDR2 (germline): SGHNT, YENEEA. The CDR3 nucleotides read TGTGCCAGCAGCACCGGGCCCACCCGAGGAGAGACCCAGTACTTC. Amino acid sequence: CASSTGPTRGETQYF.